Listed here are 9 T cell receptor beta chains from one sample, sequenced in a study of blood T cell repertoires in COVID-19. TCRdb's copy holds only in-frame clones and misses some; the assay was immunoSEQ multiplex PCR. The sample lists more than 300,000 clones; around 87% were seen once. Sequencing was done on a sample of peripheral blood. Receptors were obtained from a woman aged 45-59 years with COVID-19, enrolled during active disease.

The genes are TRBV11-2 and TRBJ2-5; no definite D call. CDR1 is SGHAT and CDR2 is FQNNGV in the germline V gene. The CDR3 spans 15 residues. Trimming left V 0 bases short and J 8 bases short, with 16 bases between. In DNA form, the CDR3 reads TGTGCCAGCAGCTTAGATCCATCCAGGATAGGAACCCAGTACTTC. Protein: CASSLDPSRIGTQYF.

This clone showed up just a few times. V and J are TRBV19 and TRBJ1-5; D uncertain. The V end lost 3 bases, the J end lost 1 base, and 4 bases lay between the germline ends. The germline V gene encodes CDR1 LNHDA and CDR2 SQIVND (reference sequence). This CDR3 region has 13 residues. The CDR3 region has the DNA TGTGCCAGTAGTATTCAAAGCAATCAGCCCCAGCATTTT. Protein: CASSIQSNQPQHF.

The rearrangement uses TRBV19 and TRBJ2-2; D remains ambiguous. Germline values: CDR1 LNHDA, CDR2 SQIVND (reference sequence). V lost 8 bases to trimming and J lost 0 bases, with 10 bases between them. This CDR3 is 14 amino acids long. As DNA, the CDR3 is TGTGCCAGTCTCGACTTTTCGAACACCGGGGAGCTGTTTTTT. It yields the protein CASLDFSNTGELFF.

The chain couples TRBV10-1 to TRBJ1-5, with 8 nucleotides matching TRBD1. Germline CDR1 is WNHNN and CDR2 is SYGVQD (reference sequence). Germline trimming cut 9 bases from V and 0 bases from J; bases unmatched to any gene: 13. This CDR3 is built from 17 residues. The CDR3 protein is CAREDRDGSYSNQPQHF. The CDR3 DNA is TGCGCCAGGGAGGACAGGGACGGGTCTTATAGCAATCAGCCCCAGCATTTT.

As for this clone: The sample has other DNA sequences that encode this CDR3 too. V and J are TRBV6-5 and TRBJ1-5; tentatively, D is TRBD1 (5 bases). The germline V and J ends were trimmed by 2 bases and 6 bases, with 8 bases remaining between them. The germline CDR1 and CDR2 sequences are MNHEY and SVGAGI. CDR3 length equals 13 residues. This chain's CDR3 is CASSYGGGQPQHF. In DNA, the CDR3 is TGTGCCAGCAGTTACGGGGGAGGTCAGCCCCAGCATTTT.

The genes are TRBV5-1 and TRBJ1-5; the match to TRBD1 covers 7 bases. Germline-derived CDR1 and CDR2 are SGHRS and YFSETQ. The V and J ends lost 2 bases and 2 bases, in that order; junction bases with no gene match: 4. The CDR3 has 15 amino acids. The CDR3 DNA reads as TGCGCCAGCAGCTTACAGGGGTTTGGCAATCAGCCCCAGCATTTT. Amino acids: CASSLQGFGNQPQHF.

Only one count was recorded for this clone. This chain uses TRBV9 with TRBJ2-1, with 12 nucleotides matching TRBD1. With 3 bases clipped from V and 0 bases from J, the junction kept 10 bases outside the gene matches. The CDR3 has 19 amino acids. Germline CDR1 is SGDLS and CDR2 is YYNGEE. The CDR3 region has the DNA TGTGCCAGCAGCGACCTGGGGACAGGGGGCCGCGGCTCCTACAATGAGCAGTTCTTC. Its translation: CASSDLGTGGRGSYNEQFF.

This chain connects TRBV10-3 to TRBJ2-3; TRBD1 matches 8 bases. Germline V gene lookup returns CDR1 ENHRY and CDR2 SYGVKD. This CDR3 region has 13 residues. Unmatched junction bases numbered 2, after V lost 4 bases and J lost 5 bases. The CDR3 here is CAISAQGGDTQYF. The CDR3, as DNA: TGTGCCATCAGTGCACAGGGGGGAGATACGCAGTATTTT.

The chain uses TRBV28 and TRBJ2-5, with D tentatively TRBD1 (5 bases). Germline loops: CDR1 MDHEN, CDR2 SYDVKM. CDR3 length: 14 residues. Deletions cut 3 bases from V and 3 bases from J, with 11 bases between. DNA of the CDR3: TGTGCCAGCAGTTTCCTCGGCAGGGAAGAGACCCAGTACTTC. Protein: CASSFLGREETQYF.